Listed here is a single TCR beta chain. The clone's antigen remains unknown. The input lacks base qualities; no much larger clone sits a single base away. This sample stems from a study of OX40 agonist ivuxolimab in advanced cancers. Broadly, across the study: The costimulatory receptor OX40 (CD134) was targeted by ivuxolimab, a fully human IgG2 agonistic monoclonal antibody. Peripheral TCRbeta sequencing was intended to test whether TCR sequence diversity was altered and clonal T-cell expansion was caused by ivuxolimab. Partial responses were achieved by three dose-escalation patients, of whom one had hepatocellular carcinoma and two had cutaneous melanoma. Of the 50 or so patients in dose escalation, some 19 had hepatocellular carcinoma, about 15 had melanoma, 9 had renal cell carcinoma and 9 had head and neck cancer. Intravenous ivuxolimab was administered to patients every 2 weeks at six dose levels: 0.01, 0.1, 0.3, 1.5, 3 and 10 mg/kg. A male proportion of roughly 80% and a mean age of roughly 55 years, ranging from roughly 23 to 79, were recorded for the dose-escalation cohort. The paper covers the monotherapy dose-escalation part of the phase I ivuxolimab trial, which included N ≈ 57 patients. Prior anti-PD-1, anti-PD-L1 or anti-CTLA-4 therapy was permitted, and approximately 40% of dose-escalation patients had received checkpoint inhibitors.

V lost 3 bases and J lost 5 bases; the stretch between them is 11 bases long. The germline V gene (reference sequence) provides CDR1 SEHNR and CDR2 FQNEAQ. The CDR3, cysteine through phenylalanine, is 13 amino acids long. The entry retains the CDR3 DNA only, 39 bases that are in frame from base 1. Study-wide conclusions, independent of this receptor: The antigen specificity of the peripheral T cells that underwent clonal expansion was not determined. Partial responders in the 0.1-3.0 mg/kg groups had among the lowest normalized peripheral clonal expansion, especially among CD8+ T cells. Clonal expansion of both CD4+ and CD8+ blood T cells was observed from baseline to week 6 at doses 0.1 to 3.0 mg/kg. Low levels of normalized T-cell clonal expansion were also seen in some patients who did not respond. After ivuxolimab, CD8+ T cells had more expanded clones than CD4+ T cells on average.

Patients with a history of autoimmune disease or receiving systemic immunosuppression were excluded from the trial. In every dose cohort, peripheral blood was drawn for TCR sequencing at baseline, cycle 4 day 1, and cycle 7 day 1. The samples were taken from a phase I, first-in-human, multicenter, open-label dose-escalation trial of ivuxolimab. Adults with locally advanced or metastatic head and neck squamous cell, hepatocellular, melanoma or renal cell carcinoma were enrolled in the trial. CD4+ and CD8+ T cells were sorted separately from peripheral blood before TCR sequencing. Genomic DNA was isolated from the sorted cells so that the TCRbeta CDR3 region could be sequenced. The immunoSEQ Assay was used for sequencing of TCRbeta CDR3 regions. TCRdb re-hosts the immuneACCESS table, in-frame sequences only. Its copies lack some clones; in the studies checked, an unresolved V gene accounts for under half of them, and the cause for the rest is not known. The sample table contains some 22,000 clones; only one count was recorded for roughly 80% of them. Just over 30% of the sample goes to the ten largest clones.

The sequence links TRBV7-9 to TRBJ2-7; the D gene is possibly TRBD1 or TRBD2, with 5 bases matching each. The sequence was obtained from an adult with an advanced solid tumor such as melanoma, head and neck, liver or kidney cancer. Sequencing was performed on CD4+ or CD8+ T cells sorted from blood, taken in a trial of the OX40 agonist ivuxolimab. This receptor has the CDR3 CASSFKGENEQYF. In nucleotide form, the sequence is TGTGCCAGCAGCTTTAAAGGGGAGAACGAGCAGTACTTC.